The 22 T cell receptor beta chains presented below share a single source sample, sequenced in a study of blood T cell repertoires in COVID-19. The data were produced by immunoSEQ multiplex PCR, yet TCRdb's version contains in-frame clones alone and is incomplete. Of about 240,000 clones listed, 70% to 90% are singletons. The material sequenced was peripheral blood. The source of these receptors is a man in his 60s with acute or convalescent COVID-19.

V is TRBV28 and J is TRBJ2-6, with D maybe TRBD1 (5 bases). Per the germline V gene, CDR1 is MDHEN and CDR2 is SYDVKM. Trimming took 6 bases from V and 1 from J, leaving 10 bases between them. The length of the CDR3 is 15 residues. In DNA form, the CDR3 reads TGTGCCAGCAGAACCCAGGGTTCTGGGGCCAACGTCCTGACTTTC. Its protein is CASRTQGSGANVLTF.

The rearrangement uses TRBV10-1 and TRBJ2-1; tentatively, D is TRBD2 (6 bases). V was pared by 0 bases and J by 7 bases, with 16 bases between. Germline-derived CDR1 and CDR2 are WNHNN and SYGVQD (reference sequence). There are 16 residues in the CDR3. The CDR3 DNA reads as TGCGCCAGCAGTGAGTCGAGGCGGGGAGGTTGGAATGAGCAGTTCTTC. Encoded protein: CASSESRRGGWNEQFF.

The rearrangement links TRBV7-2 to TRBJ2-7; weak D call: TRBD1 (6 bases). CDR1 and CDR2 from the germline V gene are SGHTA and FQGNSA. The CDR3 loop spans 15 amino acids. V gave up 1 base and J gave up 6 bases, with 16 bases separating them. The CDR3 reads CASSLGGTSPAEQYF. The CDR3 DNA is TGTGCCAGCAGCTTAGGAGGGACAAGCCCGGCCGAGCAGTACTTC.

This clone was seen once. The chain couples TRBV6-5 to TRBJ1-6; D not resolved. The CDR3 contains 15 residues. V was clipped by 0 bases and J by 8 bases, with 11 bases between them. CDR1 and CDR2 (germline): MNHEY, SVGAGI. The CDR3 protein is CASSYSAAGDSPLHF. In DNA, the CDR3 is TGTGCCAGCAGTTACTCGGCGGCCGGGGATTCACCCCTCCACTTT.

The chain uses TRBV13 and TRBJ2-2; 7 bases are shared with TRBD1. J lost 2 bases, V lost 4 bases, and 7 bases had no gene match. The CDR3 consists of 16 residues. Germline V gives CDR1 PRHDT, CDR2 FYEKMQ (reference sequence). CDR3 sequence: CASSSTGQTNTGELFF. CDR3 coding DNA: TGTGCCAGCAGCTCCACGGGACAGACTAACACCGGGGAGCTGTTTTTT.

The chain uses TRBV6-5 and TRBJ2-5, with 12 bases aligning to TRBD2. CDR1 and CDR2 from the germline V gene are MNHEY and SVGAGI. The V and J ends lost 5 bases and 6 bases, in that order; junction bases with no gene match: 7. The CDR3 consists of 15 residues. This chain's CDR3 is CASSKTSGSSQTQYF. The CDR3 DNA sequence: TGTGCCAGCAGTAAGACTAGCGGGAGCTCCCAGACCCAGTACTTC.

This rearrangement joins TRBV3-1 (or the pseudogene TRBV3-2) to TRBJ1-2; TRBD1 aligns across 11 bases. The CDR3 contains 13 residues. The germline V gene has CDR1 LGHDT and CDR2 YNNKEL (reference sequence). Trimming removed 4 bases from V and 7 bases from J; junction bases left unmatched: 2. The CDR3 is CASSPGQGAGYTF. DNA for the CDR3: TGTGCCAGCAGCCCAGGACAGGGGGCTGGCTACACCTTC.

The V and J genes are TRBV6-1 and TRBJ1-1; perhaps TRBD1 as D (5 bases). The CDR3 loop spans 14 amino acids. Germline V CDR1 and CDR2: MNHNS, SASEGT. Trimming took off 3 bases at V and 5 bases at J, with 13 bases between the two ends. The CDR3 loop is CASSDLGHTTEAFF. For the CDR3, the DNA is TGTGCCAGCAGTGACCTCGGACATACTACTGAAGCTTTCTTT.

The V call is TRBV5-1, the J call TRBJ1-1; D is ambiguous. The CDR3 is 15 amino acids. Trimming left V 1 base short and J 4 bases short, with 14 bases between. Per the germline V gene, CDR1 is SGHRS and CDR2 is YFSETQ. DNA of the CDR3: TGCGCCAGCAGCTTGCTCCCCGACCGGGGCACTGAAGCTTTCTTT. Residues: CASSLLPDRGTEAFF. The full variable domain, rest sourced from reference TRBV5-1 and TRBJ1-1, is KAGVTQTPRYLIKTRGQQVTLSCSPISGHRSVSWYQQTPGQGLQFLFEYFSETQRNKGNFPGRFSGRQFSNSRSEMNVSTLELGDSALYLCASSLLPDRGTEAFFGQGTRLTVV.

V usage is TRBV5-5 and J usage is TRBJ1-3, with TRBD1 as a possible D gene (5 bases). This CDR3 comprises 16 residues. V lost 0 bases to trimming and J lost 0 bases, with 10 bases between them. The germline V gene encodes CDR1 SGHKS and CDR2 YYEKEE (reference sequence). The CDR3 sequence is CASSLVGANSGNTIYF. The CDR3 bases are TGTGCCAGCAGCTTGGTAGGGGCGAACTCTGGAAACACCATATATTTT.

The J gene is TRBJ2-7, the V gene TRBV30; 12 positions agree with TRBD1. This CDR3 has 16 residues. Trimming took 6 bases from V and 2 from J; bases not matched to a gene: 11. Germline V CDR1 and CDR2: GTSNPN, SVGIG (reference sequence). CDR3 protein: CACTSGTGGRAYEQYF. The CDR3 nucleotides are TGTGCCTGCACGTCCGGGACAGGGGGCCGAGCCTACGAGCAGTACTTC. Full variable domain (rest looked up from reference TRBV30 and TRBJ2-7): SQTIHQWPATLVQPVGSPLSLECTVEGTSNPNLYWYRQAAGRGLQLLFYSVGIGQISSEVPQNLSASRPQDRQFILSSKKLLLSDSGFYLCACTSGTGGRAYEQYFGPGTRLTVT.

This chain links TRBV24-1 with TRBJ2-1, with 7 bases that match TRBD2. The CDR3 spans 15 residues. Germline values: CDR1 KGHDR, CDR2 SFDVKD. With 10 bases clipped from V and 8 bases from J, the junction kept 16 bases outside the gene matches. CDR3: CATQGRAGTGDEQFF. In DNA form, the CDR3 reads TGTGCCACTCAAGGGAGGGCCGGCACTGGGGATGAGCAGTTCTTC.

This sequence joins TRBV29-1 and TRBJ1-5; possible D gene TRBD1, 6 bases. The CDR3 covers 13 residues. V lost 6 bases and J 7 bases, leaving 16 bases between the germline ends. Germline values: CDR1 SQVTM, CDR2 ANQGSEA. CDR3 DNA: TGCAGCGTGGCTGAGGGGGGGGAACAGCCCCAGCATTTT. It is translated as CSVAEGGEQPQHF.

CDR3 loop: CASRRTSGSYNEQFF. The CDR3 nucleotides read TGTGCCAGCAGAAGGACTAGCGGGAGTTATAATGAGCAGTTCTTC. The chain uses TRBV7-2 and TRBJ2-1; TRBD2 matches 13 bases. CDR1 is SGHTA and CDR2 is FQGNSA in the germline V gene. The J segment lost 7 bases and the V segment lost 6 bases, leaving 6 bases of the junction unmatched. The CDR3 has 15 residues. Drawing the rest from reference TRBV7-2 and TRBJ2-1, the complete variable domain is GAGVSQSPSNKVTEKGKDVELRCDPISGHTALYWYRQSLGQGLEFLIYFQGNSAPDKSGLPSDRFSAERTGGSVSTLTIQRTQQEDSAVYLCASRRTSGSYNEQFFGPGTRLTVL.

The chain combines TRBV5-1 with TRBJ2-2; D might be TRBD1 (5 bases). The CDR3 loop spans 15 amino acids. Trimming stripped 1 base from V and 1 base from J, with 8 bases between. Per the germline V gene, CDR1 is SGHRS and CDR2 is YFSETQ. CDR3 sequence reads: CASSLLQGNTGELFF. The DNA for the CDR3 is TGCGCCAGCAGCTTGTTGCAGGGGAACACCGGGGAGCTGTTTTTT.

The genes are TRBV11-3 and TRBJ2-3, with 10 bases aligning to TRBD1. This CDR3 has 14 residues. CDR1 SGHNT and CDR2 YENEEA come from the germline V gene. The V and J ends lost 5 bases and 4 bases, in that order; junction bases with no gene match: 3. The CDR3 region has the DNA TGTGCCAGCAGCCCTGGGACAGGGGCAGATACGCAGTATTTT. The encoded protein is CASSPGTGADTQYF.

This chain links TRBV6-5 with TRBJ2-5, with 10 bases fitting TRBD2. Per germline, CDR1 MNHEY and CDR2 SVGAGI. V lost 5 bases and J lost 7; bases outside the gene matches: 10. The CDR3 runs 15 residues. The CDR3 reads CASSIDGLAVGTQYF. For the CDR3, the DNA is TGTGCCAGCAGTATCGATGGACTAGCGGTGGGGACCCAGTACTTC.

The chain employs TRBV18 and TRBJ1-1; D is ambiguous. The CDR3 spans 16 residues. Trimming cost V 3 bases and J 6 bases, with 20 bases left between them. Germline assignment: CDR1 KGHSH and CDR2 LQKENI. CDR3 DNA sequence: TGTGCCAGCTCACCGCGGGTACAAGGAGAAAATCCTGAAGCTTTCTTT. Its protein is CASSPRVQGENPEAFF.

The CDR3 bases are TGTGCCAGTGAACCGGGGAACACTGAAGCTTTCTTT. This translates into CASEPGNTEAFF. The chain has TRBV2 and TRBJ1-1; D is undetermined. This CDR3 region has 12 residues. Trimming stripped 9 bases from V and 1 base from J, with 9 bases between. CDR1 is SNHLY and CDR2 is FYNNEI in the germline V gene.

The chain has TRBV5-1 and TRBJ2-1, with 7 bases aligning to TRBD1. CDR1 is SGHRS, CDR2 YFSETQ, per germline. J was trimmed by 7 bases and V by 0 bases; bases with no gene match: 7. The CDR3 contains 15 residues. As DNA, the CDR3 is TGCGCCAGCAGCTTGGGAGGGGGCTTTGGGAATGAGCAGTTCTTC. It is translated as CASSLGGGFGNEQFF.

The gene calls are TRBV29-1 and TRBJ1-1; perhaps TRBD1 as D (6 bases). The V end lost 6 bases, the J end lost 2 bases, and 16 bases lay between the germline ends. The CDR3 is made up of 14 amino acids. Germline V CDR1 and CDR2: SQVTM, ANQGSEA. The CDR3 bases are TGCAGCGTCAGGGTTAGGACAGTTAACACTGAAGCTTTCTTT. Translation gives CSVRVRTVNTEAFF.

The gene calls are TRBV7-2 and TRBJ1-3; 7 bases align to TRBD1. Germline V gene data show CDR1 as SGHTA and CDR2 as FQGNSA. This CDR3 is 15 amino acids long. Trimming removed 4 bases from V and 4 bases from J; junction bases left unmatched: 7. This chain's CDR3 is CASSSRQGSGNTIYF. The DNA of the CDR3 is TGTGCCAGCAGCTCCCGACAGGGTTCAGGAAACACCATATATTTT.